This passage covers 17 T cell receptor beta chains from one sample sequenced in a study of cytomegalovirus exposure and HLA in healthy donors. The PCR had 60 Vbeta and 13 Jbeta primers. The method was immunoSEQ multiplex PCR; TCRdb's version includes in-frame clones alone and lacks a portion of them. In total, the table holds over 45,000 clones. Sequences were obtained from PBMCs. Every receptor here comes from a woman aged 40 to 55 in good health and CMV-seronegative.

The chain joins TRBV6-5 to TRBJ2-5; D might be TRBD1 (5 bases). Germline lookup yields CDR1 MNHEY and CDR2 SVGAGI. CDR3 length: 13 residues. Trimming shortened V by 6 bases and J by 7 bases, and 15 bases separated the two germline ends. Here the CDR3 reads CASRVNPQGTQYF. The CDR3 coding sequence is TGTGCCAGCAGAGTTAACCCCCAGGGGACCCAGTACTTC.

This chain uses TRBV5-1 with TRBJ1-1, with D perhaps matching TRBD1 (5 bases). V gave up 0 bases and J gave up 0 bases, with 9 bases separating them. Germline V CDR1 and CDR2: SGHRS, YFSETQ. The CDR3 is made up of 15 amino acids. The CDR3 is CASSLETGVNTEAFF. CDR3 coding DNA: TGCGCCAGCAGCTTGGAAACAGGAGTGAACACTGAAGCTTTCTTT.

Written as DNA, the CDR3 is TGTGCCAGCAAACCTACCAGGGACAGGGGTTACGAGCAGTACTTC. It specifies CASKPTRDRGYEQYF. The rearrangement links TRBV2 to TRBJ2-7, with 10 bases matching TRBD1. The CDR3 runs to 15 residues. The germline V gene encodes CDR1 SNHLY and CDR2 FYNNEI. J was trimmed by 4 bases and V by 7 bases; bases with no gene match: 10.

This chain joins TRBV6-5 and TRBJ1-4; D unclear. Trimming took off 0 bases at V and 0 bases at J, with 5 bases between the two ends. Germline lookup yields CDR1 MNHEY and CDR2 SVGAGI. The CDR3 loop spans 15 amino acids. The CDR3 region is CASSYSPATNEKLFF. DNA of the CDR3: TGTGCCAGCAGTTACTCACCGGCAACTAATGAAAAACTGTTTTTT.

This chain connects TRBV7-8 to TRBJ2-7; 7 nucleotides align to TRBD2. The V gene's germline CDR1 is SGHVS and CDR2 FQNEAQ. The CDR3 covers 14 residues. Losses at the gene ends were 3 bases for V and 4 bases for J; bases not matched to a gene: 6. The chain's CDR3 is CASSLPGGLYEQYF. DNA for the CDR3: TGTGCCAGCAGCTTGCCGGGGGGTCTGTACGAGCAGTACTTC.

The V gene is TRBV9, the J gene TRBJ2-3; D is perhaps TRBD1 (6 bases). Trimming stripped 5 bases from V and 4 bases from J, with 17 bases between. The CDR3 extends over 15 amino acids. The germline CDR1 and CDR2 sequences are SGDLS and YYNGEE. CDR3 coding DNA: TGTGCCAGCAGTCCCAGGGGTTATCTCGCAGATACGCAGTATTTT. Amino acids: CASSPRGYLADTQYF. Using reference TRBV9 and TRBJ2-3 for the parts outside the CDR3, the full variable domain is DSGVTQTPKHLITATGQRVTLRCSPRSGDLSVYWYQQSLDQGLQFLIQYYNGEERAKGNILERFSAQQFPDLHSELNLSSLELGDSALYFCASSPRGYLADTQYFGPGTRLTVL.

The chain recombines TRBV5-6 with TRBJ2-2, with 8 bases that match TRBD2. Trimming at V came to 7 bases and at J to 4 bases, leaving 9 bases not matched to a gene. In germline, CDR1 is SGHDT, CDR2 YYEEEE. This CDR3 has 15 amino acids. The CDR3 spells CASRWGLEATGELFF. In DNA form, the CDR3 reads TGTGCCAGCCGCTGGGGACTAGAAGCCACCGGGGAGCTGTTTTTT.

The DNA of the CDR3 is TGTGCCAGCTCACCGGGGCTAGCGGACACCGGGGAGCTGTTTTTT. Protein product: CASSPGLADTGELFF. The gene calls are TRBV18 and TRBJ2-2, with 7 bases that match TRBD2. V lost 3 bases, J lost 3 bases, and 4 bases stayed unmatched. This CDR3 comprises 15 residues. Germline CDR1 reads KGHSH; CDR2 reads LQKENI.

The chain has TRBV19 and TRBJ1-5, with TRBD1 matching over 10 bases. The CDR3 covers 15 residues. CDR1 and CDR2 (germline): LNHDA, SQIVND (reference sequence). After removal of 3 bases from V and 7 bases from J, the junction contained 6 bases not matched to a gene. This CDR3 is CASSIEGTGVQPQHF. CDR3 bases: TGTGCCAGTAGTATTGAGGGGACAGGGGTCCAGCCCCAGCATTTT.

The rearrangement links TRBV7-9 to TRBJ2-1, with TRBD1 matching over 9 bases. This CDR3 region has 19 residues. Looked up from germline, CDR1 is SEHNR and CDR2 is FQNEAQ (reference sequence). V was clipped by 0 bases and J by 7 bases; unmatched bases: 16. The CDR3 nucleotides read TGTGCCAGCAGCTTAGCCCTTGGACGTGGGGGACAGGGTTGGAATGAGCAGTTCTTC. Translation gives CASSLALGRGGQGWNEQFF.

The genes are TRBV5-1 and TRBJ2-3, with 13 nucleotides matching TRBD2. J lost 5 bases, V lost 2 bases, and 5 bases had no gene match. Germline CDR1 SGHRS, CDR2 YFSETQ. There are 16 residues in the CDR3. The CDR3 DNA is TGCGCCAGCAGCTTCGGACTAGCGGGGGATGGAGATACGCAGTATTTT. Protein: CASSFGLAGDGDTQYF.

This rearrangement joins TRBV11-2 to TRBJ2-7; tentatively, D is TRBD2 (5 bases). The germline gives CDR1 SGHAT, CDR2 FQNNGV. There are 16 residues in the CDR3. Between the trimmed V and J ends, which lost 0 bases and 0 bases, there was a span of 12 bases. The CDR3 loop reads CASSLEVGVNSYEQYF. Here the CDR3 DNA reads TGTGCCAGCAGCTTAGAAGTGGGAGTGAACTCCTACGAGCAGTACTTC. The full variable domain, with the rest looked up from reference TRBV11-2 and TRBJ2-7, is EAGVAQSPRYKIIEKRQSVAFWCNPISGHATLYWYQQILGQGPKLLIQFQNNGVVDDSQLPKDRFSAERLKGVDSTLKIQPAKLEDSAVYLCASSLEVGVNSYEQYFGPGTRLTVT.

The genes are TRBV7-8 and TRBJ2-1, with D perhaps matching TRBD2 (6 bases). From germline, CDR1 is SGHVS and CDR2 FQNEAQ. Between the trimmed V and J ends, which lost 0 bases and 12 bases, there was a span of 12 bases. This CDR3 is built from 13 residues. The CDR3 nucleotides read TGTGCCAGCAGCTTAGCTCACGGGAGTGGGCAGTTCTTC. It yields the protein CASSLAHGSGQFF.

To note about this clone: The sample contains more than one DNA sequence encoding this CDR3. The chain uses TRBV4-2 and TRBJ1-1; possibly TRBD1 for D (5 bases). Germline CDR1 LGHNA, CDR2 YNFKEQ. The CDR3 is 14 amino acids. The V end was cut by 4 bases, the J end by 4 bases, with 13 bases between. CDR3 nucleotide sequence: TGTGCCAGCAGCCCGGGCAGGGCTCGCACTGAAGCTTTCTTT. It translates to CASSPGRARTEAFF.

V is TRBV21-1 and J is TRBJ1-1; the table's D gene call, TRBD1, was not cross checked with the DNA. TRBV21-1 is classified as a pseudogene. The CDR3 consists of 12 residues. CDR3 sequence (DNA): TGTGCCAGCAGCAAAGAAACAGCTGAAGCTTTCTTT. Translation: CASSKETAEAFF.

The chain carries TRBV18 and TRBJ1-1, with a weak D call TRBD1 (5 bases). V lost 6 bases and J lost 0, with 17 bases in between. Germline CDR1 and CDR2: KGHSH and LQKENI. The CDR3 extends over 16 amino acids. The CDR3 DNA sequence: TGTGCCAGCTCGCCCGGGACTGTATACATGAACACTGAAGCTTTCTTT. It is translated as CASSPGTVYMNTEAFF.

Comments on this clone: Its ends do not fully match the called genes, so a read error is possible. V usage is TRBV9 and J usage is TRBJ1-1; the D gene is possibly TRBD1 (6 bases). The CDR3 is 16 residues long. Germline V gives CDR1 SGDLS, CDR2 YYNGEE. The CDR3 DNA follows: TGTGCCAGCAGCACCCATCAGGGAGGGGGGGACACTGAGGCTTTCTTT. It yields the protein CASSTHQGGGDTEAFF.